Listed below are T cell receptor beta chains from one sample, sequenced in a study of OX40 agonist ivuxolimab in advanced cancers. This table comes from immunoSEQ multiplex PCR, and its TCRdb copy is limited to in-frame clones, with some not included. The sample lists about 68,000 clones, around 84% seen once, with around 1.5% in the top ten. Specimen: CD4+ or CD8+ T cells sorted from blood, collected in a trial of the OX40 agonist ivuxolimab. These receptor sequences come from an adult with an advanced solid tumor such as melanoma, head and neck, liver or kidney cancer. The CDR3 runs from the conserved cysteine through the conserved F or W. Each record gives: D gene, J gene, CDR3 length, V gene, clone size, CDR3 protein, CDR3 DNA. A D gene is named only where the DNA matches it firmly. Size tells how often a clone was seen (once, few, many) or the class of an expanded clone, and some rows leave it out.

>-|TRBJ2-3|15|TRBV28|-
CASSFAGFYTDTQYF
TGTGCCAGCAGTTTTGCGGGATTTTACACAGATACGCAGTATTTT
>-|TRBJ2-5|13|TRBV9|-
CASSVDLEQTQYF
TGTGCCAGCAGCGTAGATTTAGAGCAGACCCAGTACTTC
>-|TRBJ2-2|17|TRBV5-1|-
CASSQTGTLVGGGELFF
TGCGCCAGCAGCCAAACCGGGACTCTAGTTGGCGGCGGGGAGCTGTTTTTT
>-|TRBJ2-7|14|TRBV5-1|-
CASSLRDGVHEQYF
TGCGCCAGCAGCCTCAGGGACGGCGTGCACGAGCAGTACTTC
>-|TRBJ2-3|12|TRBV10-3|once
CAIQREGDTQYF
TGTGCCATCCAGCGAGAGGGAGATACGCAGTATTTT
>-|TRBJ2-5|11|TRBV7-2|-
CASSPQETQYF
TGTGCCAGCAGCCCCCAAGAGACCCAGTACTTC
>-|TRBJ1-2|11|TRBV20-1|medium-sized
CSADQGPGYTF
TGCAGTGCCGACCAGGGGCCTGGCTACACCTTC
>-|TRBJ2-1|16|TRBV14|-
CASSHLSGAAYNEQFF
TGTGCCAGCAGCCACCTCTCCGGGGCAGCCTACAATGAGCAGTTCTTC
>TRBD1|TRBJ2-3|19|TRBV5-4|-
CASSSQTTGGLGLLDTQYF
TGTGCCAGCAGCTCCCAAACGACAGGGGGCCTTGGTTTGTTAGATACGCAGTATTTT
>-|TRBJ2-3|16|TRBV6-5|-
CASSYSRILSTDTQYF
TGTGCCAGCAGTTACTCACGGATCCTTAGCACAGATACGCAGTATTTT
>TRBD1|TRBJ1-1|13|TRBV7-9|medium-sized
CASSLGQGTEAFF
TGTGCCAGCAGCTTAGGACAGGGCACTGAAGCTTTCTTT
>TRBD1|TRBJ2-1|16|TRBV9|-
CASSVRGDRVYNEQFF
TGTGCCAGCAGCGTACGAGGGGACAGGGTATACAATGAGCAGTTCTTC
>-|TRBJ2-2|15|TRBV7-2|-
CASSPGQPNTGELFF
TGTGCCAGCAGCCCAGGACAGCCGAACACCGGGGAGCTGTTTTTT
>-|TRBJ1-5|15|TRBV2|-
CASSLQGADLQPQHF
TGTGCCAGCAGTTTACAGGGTGCCGATTTACAGCCCCAGCATTTT
>-|TRBJ1-5|12|TRBV6-1|-
CASHSINQPQHF
TGTGCCAGCCATTCAATTAATCAGCCCCAGCATTTT
>TRBD2|TRBJ2-7|20|TRBV6-4|-
CASSDRRYFVIRGTRYEQYF
TGTGCCAGCAGTGACCGACGATATTTTGTGATCCGAGGGACTAGATACGAGCAGTACTTC
>-|TRBJ2-1|15|TRBV5-1|-
CASSLEGGRGNEQFF
TGCGCCAGCAGCTTGGAAGGGGGACGAGGCAATGAGCAGTTCTTC
>-|TRBJ2-3|14|TRBV6-5|-
CASRTYLSTDTQYF
TGTGCCAGCAGGACTTATTTAAGCACAGATACGCAGTATTTT
>-|TRBJ2-7|16|TRBV11-2|-
CASSPRGRDSIYEQYF
TGTGCCAGCAGCCCCCGCGGCCGGGACTCCATTTACGAGCAGTACTTC
>-|TRBJ1-1|15|TRBV7-9|-
CASSRDRSMNTEAFF
TGTGCCAGCAGCCGAGACCGGTCCATGAACACTGAAGCTTTCTTT
>TRBD2|TRBJ2-1|14|TRBV2|once
CASKETSGDNEQFF
TGTGCCAGCAAGGAGACTAGCGGAGACAATGAGCAGTTCTTC
>-|TRBJ2-2|16|TRBV5-1|once
CASSPQVGPLPGELFF
TGCGCCAGCAGCCCACAGGTTGGACCCCTGCCCGGGGAGCTGTTTTTT
>-|TRBJ2-1|16|TRBV7-2|-
CASSLAQDPSYNEQFF
TGTGCCAGCAGCTTAGCCCAGGACCCCTCCTACAATGAGCAGTTCTTC
>TRBD1|TRBJ1-2|13|TRBV7-9|-
CASSFGQGYGYTF
TGTGCCAGCAGCTTTGGACAGGGCTATGGCTACACCTTC
>TRBD2|TRBJ2-1|18|TRBV7-8|-
CASSLAYEGLADYNEQFF
TGTGCCAGCAGCTTAGCATATGAGGGACTAGCGGATTACAATGAGCAGTTCTTC
>-|TRBJ2-7|11|TRBV12-5|-
CASGRGYEQYF
TGTGCTAGTGGAAGGGGCTACGAGCAGTACTTC
>-|TRBJ1-4|15|TRBV25-1|-
CAGVLKQGSYEKLFF
TGTGCCGGCGTCCTCAAACAGGGAAGCTATGAAAAACTGTTTTTT
>TRBD1|TRBJ2-4|19|TRBV19|-
CASSTAGQGFGLTKNIQYF
TGTGCCAGTAGTACTGCGGGACAGGGGTTTGGTTTGACCAAAAACATTCAGTACTTC
>-|TRBJ2-1|14|TRBV7-3|-
CASSVELSSSEQFF
TGTGCCAGCAGCGTAGAGCTCTCAAGTTCTGAGCAGTTCTTC
>-|TRBJ1-6|13|TRBV10-3|-
CAISVAGNSPLHF
TGTGCCATCAGTGTGGCGGGTAATTCACCCCTCCACTTT
>TRBD2|TRBJ2-3|16|TRBV9|few
CASSVAAGESGDTQYF
TGTGCCAGCAGCGTAGCTGCGGGAGAGAGTGGGGATACGCAGTATTTT
>-|TRBJ2-7|14|TRBV28|-
CASSSPPSSYEQYF
TGTGCCAGCAGCTCCCCCCCCAGTTCGTACGAGCAGTACTTC
>TRBD1|TRBJ1-6|17|TRBV15|-
CATSRDRQGLDNSPLHF
TGTGCCACCAGCAGAGACCGACAGGGCTTGGATAATTCACCCCTCCACTTT
>-|TRBJ2-3|13|TRBV6-4|-
CASSDGPGYTQYF
TGTGCCAGCAGTGACGGGCCAGGGTATACGCAGTATTTT
>-|TRBJ1-2|14|TRBV2|few
CASRGHVVGYGYTF
TGTGCCAGCAGGGGACACGTCGTTGGATATGGCTACACCTTC
>-|TRBJ2-5|14|TRBV14|-
CASSRMRSSWAQYF
TGTGCCAGCAGCCGCATGCGGAGCTCGTGGGCCCAGTACTTC
>-|TRBJ1-2|15|TRBV27|-
CASSLREAEPYGYTF
TGTGCCAGCAGTTTAAGGGAAGCCGAACCCTATGGCTACACCTTC
>-|TRBJ1-2|15|TRBV7-2|-
CASSSPFRGSYGYTF
TGTGCCAGCAGCTCCCCCTTTAGAGGCTCCTATGGCTACACCTTC
>TRBD2|TRBJ2-1|17|TRBV5-1|-
CASSLLGLAGGYNEQFF
TGCGCCAGCAGCTTGCTGGGACTAGCGGGAGGATACAATGAGCAGTTCTTC
>-|TRBJ1-1|15|TRBV2|-
CASRAWGAGPAEAFF
TGTGCCAGCAGGGCGTGGGGGGCAGGCCCAGCTGAAGCTTTCTTT
>-|TRBJ1-1|14|TRBV2|-
CASSVEGEGTEAFF
TGTGCCAGCAGTGTGGAGGGGGAGGGGACTGAAGCTTTCTTT
>TRBD2|TRBJ2-3|15|TRBV11-2|once
CASSRLAVNTDTQYF
TGTGCCAGCAGCCGACTAGCGGTTAACACAGATACGCAGTATTTT
>TRBD1|TRBJ1-4|15|TRBV7-2|-
CASKRSGQGNEKLFF
TGTGCCAGCAAGAGATCGGGACAGGGTAATGAAAAACTGTTTTTT
>TRBD1|TRBJ2-7|17|TRBV28|-
CASSLLPGTGVSYEQYF
TGTGCCAGCAGTTTGTTGCCCGGGACAGGGGTTTCCTACGAGCAGTACTTC
>-|TRBJ2-5|15|TRBV30|-
CAWSVGLGAQETQYF
TGTGCCTGGAGTGTAGGCCTCGGCGCACAAGAGACCCAGTACTTC
>-|TRBJ2-5|13|TRBV19|-
CASSIGVIGTQYF
TGTGCCAGTAGTATTGGAGTAATCGGGACCCAGTACTTC
>-|TRBJ1-5|13|TRBV6-1|-
CASSGDPNQPQHF
TGTGCCAGCAGTGGGGACCCCAATCAGCCCCAGCATTTT
>TRBD2|TRBJ2-1|13|TRBV2|-
CASSGLAGGEQFF
TGTGCCAGCAGCGGACTAGCGGGAGGTGAGCAGTTCTTC
>-|TRBJ2-7|13|TRBV18|-
CASSPRATDEQYF
TGTGCCAGCTCACCACGGGCTACGGACGAGCAGTACTTC